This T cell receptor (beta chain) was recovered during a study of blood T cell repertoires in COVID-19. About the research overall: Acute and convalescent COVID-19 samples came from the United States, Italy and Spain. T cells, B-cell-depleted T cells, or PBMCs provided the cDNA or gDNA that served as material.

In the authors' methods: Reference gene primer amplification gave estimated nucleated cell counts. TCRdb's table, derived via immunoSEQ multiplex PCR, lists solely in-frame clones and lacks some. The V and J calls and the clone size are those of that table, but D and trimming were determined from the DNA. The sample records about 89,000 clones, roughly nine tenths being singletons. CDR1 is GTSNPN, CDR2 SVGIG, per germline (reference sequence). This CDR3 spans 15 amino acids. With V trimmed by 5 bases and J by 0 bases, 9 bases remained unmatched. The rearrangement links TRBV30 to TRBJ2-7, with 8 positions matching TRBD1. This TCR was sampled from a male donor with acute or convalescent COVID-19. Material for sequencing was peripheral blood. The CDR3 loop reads CAWGQGRTDSYEQYF. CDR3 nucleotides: TGTGCCTGGGGACAGGGTCGAACAGACTCCTACGAGCAGTACTTC.